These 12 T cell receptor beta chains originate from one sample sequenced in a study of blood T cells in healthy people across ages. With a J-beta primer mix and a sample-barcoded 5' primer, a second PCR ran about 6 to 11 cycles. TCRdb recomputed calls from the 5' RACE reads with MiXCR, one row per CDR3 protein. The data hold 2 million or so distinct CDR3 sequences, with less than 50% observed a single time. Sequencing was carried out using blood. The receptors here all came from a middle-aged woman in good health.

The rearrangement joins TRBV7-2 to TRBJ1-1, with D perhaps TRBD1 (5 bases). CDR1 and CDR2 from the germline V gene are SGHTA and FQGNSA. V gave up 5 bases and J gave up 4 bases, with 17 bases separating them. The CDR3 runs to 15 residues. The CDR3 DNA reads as TGTGCCAGCAGCCGGGGCAGGGTGGTATCCACTGAAGCTTTCTTT. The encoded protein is CASSRGRVVSTEAFF.

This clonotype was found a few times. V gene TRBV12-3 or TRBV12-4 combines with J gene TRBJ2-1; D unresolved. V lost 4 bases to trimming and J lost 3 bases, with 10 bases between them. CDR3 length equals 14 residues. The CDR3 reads CASSSLTNYNEQFF. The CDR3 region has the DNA TGTGCCAGCAGTTCTTTGACAAACTACAATGAGCAGTTCTTC.

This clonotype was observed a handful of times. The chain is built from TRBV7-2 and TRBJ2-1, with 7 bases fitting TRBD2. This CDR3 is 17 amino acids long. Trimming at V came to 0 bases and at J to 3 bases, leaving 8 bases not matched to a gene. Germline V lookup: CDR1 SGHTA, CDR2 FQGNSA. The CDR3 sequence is CASSLAWGGVGYNEQFF. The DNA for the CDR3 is TGTGCCAGCAGCTTAGCGTGGGGGGGGGTGGGCTACAATGAGCAGTTCTTC.

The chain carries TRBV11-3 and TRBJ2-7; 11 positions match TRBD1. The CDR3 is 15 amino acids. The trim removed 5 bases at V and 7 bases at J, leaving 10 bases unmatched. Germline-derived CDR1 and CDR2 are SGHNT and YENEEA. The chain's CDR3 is CASSHGTGGNNEQYF. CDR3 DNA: TGTGCCAGCAGCCATGGGACAGGGGGGAACAATGAGCAGTACTTC. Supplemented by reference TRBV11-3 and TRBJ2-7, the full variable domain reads EAGVVQSPRYKIIEKKQPVAFWCNPISGHNTLYWYLQNLGQGPELLIRYENEEAVDDSQLPKDRFSAERLKGVDSTLKIQPAELGDSAVYLCASSHGTGGNNEQYFGPGTRLTVT.

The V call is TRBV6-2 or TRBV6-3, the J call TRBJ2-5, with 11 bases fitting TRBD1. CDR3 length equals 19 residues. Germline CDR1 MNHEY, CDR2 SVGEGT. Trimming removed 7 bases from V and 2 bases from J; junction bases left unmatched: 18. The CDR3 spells CASNPYPRTGGQFQETQYF. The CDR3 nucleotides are TGTGCCAGCAACCCGTACCCGCGGACAGGGGGCCAATTTCAAGAGACCCAGTACTTC.

The CDR3 loop is CSVERGTGLGQYF. For the CDR3, the DNA is TGCAGCGTCGAAAGGGGCACAGGCCTCGGGCAGTACTTC. The V and J genes are TRBV29-1 and TRBJ2-4; possible D gene TRBD1, 5 bases. Per germline, CDR1 SQVTM and CDR2 ANQGSEA. V lost 6 bases and J lost 13, with 22 bases in between. CDR3 length: 13 residues.

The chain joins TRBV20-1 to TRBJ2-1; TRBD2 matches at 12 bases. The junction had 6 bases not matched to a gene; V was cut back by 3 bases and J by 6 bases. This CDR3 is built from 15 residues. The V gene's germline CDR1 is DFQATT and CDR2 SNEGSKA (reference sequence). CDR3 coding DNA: TGCAGTGCTAGTCTAGCGGGGGGGCCAGGCAATGAGCAGTTCTTC. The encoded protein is CSASLAGGPGNEQFF.

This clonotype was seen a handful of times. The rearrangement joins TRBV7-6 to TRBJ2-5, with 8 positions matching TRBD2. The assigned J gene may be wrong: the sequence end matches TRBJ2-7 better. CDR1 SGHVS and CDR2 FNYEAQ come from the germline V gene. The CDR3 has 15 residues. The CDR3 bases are TGTGCCAGCAGCGCCGAAACCGGGACTAGCTACGAGCAGTACTTC. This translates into CASSAETGTSYEQYF.

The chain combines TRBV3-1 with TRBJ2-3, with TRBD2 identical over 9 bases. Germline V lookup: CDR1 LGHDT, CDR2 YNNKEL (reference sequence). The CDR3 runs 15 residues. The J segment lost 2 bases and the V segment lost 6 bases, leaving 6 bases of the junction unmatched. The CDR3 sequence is CASRSGRSSTDTQYF. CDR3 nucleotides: TGTGCCAGCAGGAGCGGGAGGAGCTCCACAGATACGCAGTATTTT.

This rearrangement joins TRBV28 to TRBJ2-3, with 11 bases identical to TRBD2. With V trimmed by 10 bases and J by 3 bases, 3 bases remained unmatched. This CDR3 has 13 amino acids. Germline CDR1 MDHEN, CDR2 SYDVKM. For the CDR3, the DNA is TGTGCCATCGCTAGCGGGGGGACAGATACGCAGTATTTT. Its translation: CAIASGGTDTQYF.

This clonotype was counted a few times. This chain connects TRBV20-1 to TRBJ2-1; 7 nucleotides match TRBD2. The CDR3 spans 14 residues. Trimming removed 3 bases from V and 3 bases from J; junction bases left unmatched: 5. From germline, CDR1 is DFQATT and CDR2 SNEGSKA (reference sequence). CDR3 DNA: TGCAGTGCTAGGGGGGGAGGGAACTACAATGAGCAGTTCTTC. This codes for CSARGGGNYNEQFF.

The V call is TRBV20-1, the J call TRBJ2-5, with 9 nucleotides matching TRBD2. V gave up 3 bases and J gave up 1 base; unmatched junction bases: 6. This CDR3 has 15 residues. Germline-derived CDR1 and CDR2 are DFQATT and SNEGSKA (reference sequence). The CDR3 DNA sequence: TGCAGTGCTAGGGGGGGTAGCGGGGGCCAAGAGACCCAGTACTTC. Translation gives CSARGGSGGQETQYF.